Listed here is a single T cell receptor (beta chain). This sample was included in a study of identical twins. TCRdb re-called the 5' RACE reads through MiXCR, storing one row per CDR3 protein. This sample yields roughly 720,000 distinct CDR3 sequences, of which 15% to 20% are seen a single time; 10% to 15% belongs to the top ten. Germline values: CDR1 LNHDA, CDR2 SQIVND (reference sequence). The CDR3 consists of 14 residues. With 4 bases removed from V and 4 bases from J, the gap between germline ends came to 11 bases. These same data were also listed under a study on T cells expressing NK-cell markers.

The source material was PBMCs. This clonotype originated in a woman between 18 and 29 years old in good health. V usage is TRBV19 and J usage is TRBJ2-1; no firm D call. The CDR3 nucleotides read TGTGCCAGTAGTACAGGTTCTGTTTACAATGAGCAGTTCTTC. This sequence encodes CASSTGSVYNEQFF. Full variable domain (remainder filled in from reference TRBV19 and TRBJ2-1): DGGITQSPKYLFRKEGQNVTLSCEQNLNHDAMYWYRQDPGQGLRLIYYSQIVNDFQKGDIAEGYSVSREKKESFPLTVTSAQKNPTAFYLCASSTGSVYNEQFFGPGTRLTVL.